The 22 T cell receptor beta chains below all came from one sample that was sequenced in a study of blood T cell repertoires in COVID-19. Data came from immunoSEQ multiplex PCR; TCRdb stores just in-frame clones and leaves some out. The data show approximately 320,000 clones, about nine tenths seen once. Sequenced sample: PBMCs or T cells enriched from blood (not recorded which). The receptors were gathered from a woman younger than 30 who had recovered from COVID-19.

J is TRBJ1-2 and V is TRBV5-1, with TRBD1 identical over 7 bases. J lost 1 base, V lost 4 bases, and 4 bases had no gene match. The CDR3 is made up of 14 amino acids. CDR1 is SGHRS, CDR2 YFSETQ, per germline. This CDR3 is CASSGGGGNYGYTF. Here the CDR3 DNA reads TGCGCCAGCAGCGGAGGGGGCGGTAACTATGGCTACACCTTC.

The chain couples TRBV30 to TRBJ2-1; 8 bases match TRBD2. This CDR3 is built from 15 residues. Germline V gene sequence: CDR1 GTSNPN, CDR2 SVGIG (reference sequence). With 2 bases clipped from V and 4 bases from J, the junction kept 7 bases outside the gene matches. The CDR3 here is CAWSRSGTRYNEQFF. CDR3 bases: TGTGCCTGGAGTCGGTCCGGGACTAGGTACAATGAGCAGTTCTTC.

The V call is TRBV12-3 or TRBV12-4, the J call TRBJ2-5; a possible D gene is TRBD2 (6 bases). This CDR3 is 13 amino acids long. With 5 bases removed from V and 5 bases from J, the gap between germline ends came to 12 bases. This CDR3 reads CASSPRGWETQYF. As DNA, the CDR3 is TGTGCCAGCAGTCCGCGGGGCTGGGAGACCCAGTACTTC.

CDR3 sequence reads: CASSLGLAGADQETQYF. CDR3 bases: TGCGCCAGCAGCTTAGGACTAGCGGGAGCTGACCAAGAGACCCAGTACTTC. This chain uses TRBV5-1 with TRBJ2-5, with 13 positions matching TRBD2. Germline V gene sequence: CDR1 SGHRS, CDR2 YFSETQ. CDR3 size: 17 residues. J was trimmed by 0 bases and V by 2 bases; bases with no gene match: 4.

This rearrangement joins TRBV7-2 to TRBJ1-6; tentative D call: TRBD1 (6 bases). Germline V CDR1 and CDR2: SGHTA, FQGNSA. The CDR3 has 15 residues. The V end was cut by 1 base, the J end by 8 bases, with 12 bases between. CDR3 in amino acids: CASSLDTGRDSPLHF. In DNA form, the CDR3 reads TGTGCCAGCAGCTTAGATACAGGGCGTGATTCACCCCTCCACTTT.

The chain has TRBV7-2 and TRBJ1-2; 7 nucleotides match TRBD1. The ends lost 5 bases at V and 6 bases at J; junction bases unmatched: 12. This CDR3 has 15 amino acids. The germline CDR1 and CDR2 sequences are SGHTA and FQGNSA. The CDR3 coding sequence is TGTGCCAGCAGCCAAATCACCGCCGGGACAGATGGCTACACCTTC. This encodes CASSQITAGTDGYTF.

The chain joins TRBV9 to TRBJ1-1; TRBD1 matches 8 bases. The germline V gene has CDR1 SGDLS and CDR2 YYNGEE. The trim removed 0 bases at V and 7 bases at J, leaving 11 bases unmatched. The CDR3 sequence is 16 residues long. CDR3 sequence: CASSVATGGQVIEAFF. The CDR3 coding sequence is TGTGCCAGCAGCGTAGCTACCGGGGGACAGGTGATTGAAGCTTTCTTT.

J is TRBJ2-1 and V is TRBV12-5; possibly TRBD1 for D (5 bases). Germline lookup yields CDR1 LGHNT and CDR2 FRNRAP. V was cut by 1 base and J by 6 bases, with 7 bases left in between. This CDR3 spans 13 amino acids. The CDR3 sequence: CASGLERGNEQFF. The CDR3 region has the DNA TGTGCTAGTGGTTTGGAAAGGGGCAATGAGCAGTTCTTC.

The J gene is TRBJ1-2, the V gene TRBV4-3; D gene uncertain. Trimming removed 1 base at V and 2 bases at J, with 11 bases between. CDR3 size: 15 residues. Germline lookup yields CDR1 LGHNA and CDR2 YSLEER. CDR3 region: CASSQVEVGNYGYTF. CDR3 bases: TGCGCCAGCAGCCAAGTGGAGGTGGGCAACTATGGCTACACCTTC.

This chain links TRBV15 with TRBJ1-1, with 9 bases fitting TRBD1. Trimming cost V 3 bases and J 1 base; bases outside gene matches: 6. Germline V gene lookup returns CDR1 LNHNV and CDR2 YYDKDF (reference sequence). The CDR3 has 16 amino acids. Here the CDR3 reads CATSSAPGQGNTEAFF. CDR3 bases: TGTGCCACCAGCAGCGCTCCGGGACAGGGGAACACTGAAGCTTTCTTT.

The V and J genes are TRBV28 and TRBJ2-7; 7 bases line up with TRBD1. V dropped 5 bases and J dropped 3; count of bases not matched to a gene: 10. The CDR3 length is 15 residues. The germline CDR1 and CDR2 sequences are MDHEN and SYDVKM. CDR3 DNA sequence: TGTGCCAGCAGTCCACCGGGACAGCCTTTCTACGAGCAGTACTTC. It is translated as CASSPPGQPFYEQYF.

This clone has only one observation. The chain has TRBV6-2 or TRBV6-3 and TRBJ2-2; the match to TRBD1 covers 9 bases. The CDR3 contains 16 residues. Germline CDR1 MNHEY, CDR2 SVGEGT. V lost 2 bases and J lost 1; bases outside the gene matches: 2. This chain's CDR3 is CASSYPGQGNTGELFF. CDR3 nucleotides: TGTGCCAGCAGTTACCCGGGACAGGGGAACACCGGGGAGCTGTTTTTT.

The gene calls are TRBV5-5 and TRBJ2-3; D perhaps matches TRBD1 (6 bases). The CDR3 runs 16 residues. CDR1 is SGHKS and CDR2 is YYEKEE in the germline V gene (reference sequence). Trimming stripped 3 bases from V and 0 bases from J, with 14 bases between. CDR3 bases: TGTGCCAGCAGCTGGGGTACAGGGATGAGCACAGATACGCAGTATTTT. Residues: CASSWGTGMSTDTQYF.

This chain links TRBV28 with TRBJ1-2; D is possibly TRBD1 (6 bases). Per the germline V gene, CDR1 is MDHEN and CDR2 is SYDVKM. V was pared by 3 bases and J by 6 bases, with 23 bases between. The CDR3 consists of 17 residues. The CDR3 DNA reads TGTGCCAGCAGTTTTTGGGCGCGACAGGTGGGCTACGATGGCTACACCTTC. Protein product: CASSFWARQVGYDGYTF.

V gene TRBV5-1 combines with J gene TRBJ1-5; 8 nucleotides match TRBD1. The CDR3 sequence is 16 residues long. CDR1 is SGHRS and CDR2 is YFSETQ in the germline V gene. The junction had 13 bases not matched to a gene; V was cut back by 4 bases and J by 7 bases. The CDR3 is CASSPGTGQMGQPQHF. In DNA, the CDR3 is TGCGCCAGCAGCCCAGGGACAGGACAAATGGGGCAGCCCCAGCATTTT.

The DNA for the CDR3 is TGTGCCAGCAGCTCTGGAGGTCCGTCACTGAACACCGGGGAGCTGTTTTTT. This codes for CASSSGGPSLNTGELFF. The J gene is TRBJ2-2, the V gene TRBV11-3, with D possibly TRBD2 on 5 matching bases. CDR1 and CDR2 (germline): SGHNT, YENEEA. The CDR3 is 17 residues long. Trimming took 4 bases from V and 1 from J, leaving 16 bases between them.

The chain couples TRBV9 to TRBJ2-2, with 7 bases fitting TRBD1. Germline CDR1 and CDR2: SGDLS and YYNGEE. There are 14 residues in the CDR3. The trim removed 4 bases at V and 5 bases at J, leaving 5 bases unmatched. The CDR3 spells CASSYGQATGELFF. The CDR3 DNA reads TGTGCCAGCAGCTATGGACAGGCAACCGGGGAGCTGTTTTTT.

This chain connects TRBV28 to TRBJ1-1; TRBD1 matches at 8 bases. Losses at the gene ends were 7 bases for V and 1 base for J; bases not matched to a gene: 8. In germline, CDR1 is MDHEN, CDR2 SYDVKM. The CDR3 is made up of 15 amino acids. CDR3 DNA: TGTGCCAGCATAACGACAGGACAGGGGAACACTGAAGCTTTCTTT. Its translation is CASITTGQGNTEAFF.

The chain uses TRBV19 and TRBJ2-3; 7 bases line up with TRBD2. Germline V lookup: CDR1 LNHDA, CDR2 SQIVND (reference sequence). V lost 4 bases and J lost 6; bases outside the gene matches: 13. The CDR3 consists of 16 residues. Written as DNA, the CDR3 is TGTGCCAGTAGTACTTTCGGGGGAGGGGCGTCGGATACGCAGTATTTT. Translation: CASSTFGGGASDTQYF.

The chain has TRBV7-6 and TRBJ2-2, with D unclear. There are 13 residues in the CDR3. Trimming removed 2 bases at V and 4 bases at J, with 5 bases between. Germline CDR1 and CDR2: SGHVS and FNYEAQ. CDR3 amino acids: CASSLRVTGELFF. CDR3 in DNA: TGTGCCAGCAGCTTAAGAGTCACCGGGGAGCTGTTTTTT.

The sample holds one count of this clone. The chain joins TRBV5-6 to TRBJ2-2; D is ambiguous. Germline values: CDR1 SGHDT, CDR2 YYEEEE. V lost 0 bases, J lost 7 bases, and 4 bases lay in between. The CDR3 totals 12 residues. Here the CDR3 DNA reads TGTGCCAGCAGCTTGGTAGTCGGGGAGCTGTTTTTT. It is translated as CASSLVVGELFF. The full variable domain, rest sourced from reference TRBV5-6 and TRBJ2-2, is DAGVTQSPTHLIKTRGQQVTLRCSPKSGHDTVSWYQQALGQGPQFIFQYYEEEERQRGNFPDRFSGHQFPNYSSELNVNALLLGDSALYLCASSLVVGELFFGEGSRLTVL.

The J gene is TRBJ2-2, the V gene TRBV5-6; D possibly corresponds to TRBD1 (6 bases). This CDR3 has 14 amino acids. Germline CDR1 SGHDT, CDR2 YYEEEE. The V and J ends lost 4 bases and 3 bases respectively, with 10 bases between them. The CDR3, as DNA: TGTGCCAGCAGCCTCAGACAGGACACCGGGGAGCTGTTTTTT. Translating gives CASSLRQDTGELFF.